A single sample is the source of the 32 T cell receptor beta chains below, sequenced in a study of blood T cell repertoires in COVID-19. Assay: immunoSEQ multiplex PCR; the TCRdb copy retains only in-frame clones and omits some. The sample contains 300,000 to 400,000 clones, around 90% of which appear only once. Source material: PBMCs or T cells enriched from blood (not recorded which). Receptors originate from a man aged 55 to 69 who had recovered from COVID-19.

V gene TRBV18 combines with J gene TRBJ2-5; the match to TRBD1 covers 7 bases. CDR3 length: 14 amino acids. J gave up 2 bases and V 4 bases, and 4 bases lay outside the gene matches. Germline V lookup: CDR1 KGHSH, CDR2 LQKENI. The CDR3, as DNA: TGTGCCAGCTCACAGGGCAGGGGGCAAGAGACCCAGTACTTC. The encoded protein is CASSQGRGQETQYF. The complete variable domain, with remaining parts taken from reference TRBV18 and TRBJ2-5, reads NAGVMQNPRHLVRRRGQEARLRCSPMKGHSHVYWYRQLPEEGLKFMVYLQKENIIDESGMPKERFSAEFPKEGPSILRIQQVVRGDSAAYFCASSQGRGQETQYFGPGTRLLVL.

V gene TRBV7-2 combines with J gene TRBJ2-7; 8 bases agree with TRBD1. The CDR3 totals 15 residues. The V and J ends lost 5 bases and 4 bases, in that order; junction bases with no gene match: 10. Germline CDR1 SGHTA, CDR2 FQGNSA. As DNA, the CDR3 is TGTGCCAGCAGCGCCCCCGGACAGGGTTTGTACGAGCAGTACTTC. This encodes CASSAPGQGLYEQYF.

CDR3 bases: TGTGCCAGCTCACCAAGGCAGGGGGGAAGAAACACTGAAGCTTTCTTT. The encoded protein is CASSPRQGGRNTEAFF. The chain uses TRBV18 and TRBJ1-1, with 7 positions matching TRBD1. CDR1 and CDR2 from the germline V gene are KGHSH and LQKENI. V gave up 2 bases and J gave up 2 bases; unmatched junction bases: 8. The CDR3 length is 16 residues.

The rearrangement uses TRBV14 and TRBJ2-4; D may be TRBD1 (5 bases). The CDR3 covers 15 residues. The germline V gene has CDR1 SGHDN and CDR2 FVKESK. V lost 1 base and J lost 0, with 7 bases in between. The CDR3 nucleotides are TGTGCCAGCAGCCAAGCAGGGCGAGCCAAAAACATTCAGTACTTC. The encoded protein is CASSQAGRAKNIQYF.

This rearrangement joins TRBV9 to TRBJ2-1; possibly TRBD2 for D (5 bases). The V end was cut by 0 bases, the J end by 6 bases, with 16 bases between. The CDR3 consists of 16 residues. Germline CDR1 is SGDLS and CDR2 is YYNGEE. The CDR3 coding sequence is TGTGCCAGCAGCGTAGCCCGGGGTAGGTCCACCAATGAGCAGTTCTTC. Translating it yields CASSVARGRSTNEQFF.

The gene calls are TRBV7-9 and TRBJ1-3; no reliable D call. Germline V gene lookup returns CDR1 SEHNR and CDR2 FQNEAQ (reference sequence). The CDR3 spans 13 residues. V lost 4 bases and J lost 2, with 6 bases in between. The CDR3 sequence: CASSSAAGNTIYF. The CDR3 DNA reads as TGTGCCAGCAGCTCCGCAGCTGGAAACACCATATATTTT.

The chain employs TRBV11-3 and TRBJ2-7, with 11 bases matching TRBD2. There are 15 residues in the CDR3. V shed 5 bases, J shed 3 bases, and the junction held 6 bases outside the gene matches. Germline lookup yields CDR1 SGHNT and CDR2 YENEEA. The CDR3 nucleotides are TGTGCCAGCAGCGGACTAGCGGGTGTTATCTACGAGCAGTACTTC. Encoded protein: CASSGLAGVIYEQYF.

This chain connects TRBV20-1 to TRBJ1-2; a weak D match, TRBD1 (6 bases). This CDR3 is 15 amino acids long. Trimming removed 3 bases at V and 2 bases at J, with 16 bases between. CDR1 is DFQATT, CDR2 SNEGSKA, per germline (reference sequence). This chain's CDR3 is CSASHGGGSNYGYTF. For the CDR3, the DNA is TGCAGTGCTAGTCACGGGGGGGGCTCAAACTATGGCTACACCTTC.

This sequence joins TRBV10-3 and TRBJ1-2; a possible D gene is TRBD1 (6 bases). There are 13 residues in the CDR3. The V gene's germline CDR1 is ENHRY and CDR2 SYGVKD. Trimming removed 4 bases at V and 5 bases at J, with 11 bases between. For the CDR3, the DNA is TGTGCCATCAGTGGGACAGAGTTTTATGGCTACACCTTC. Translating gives CAISGTEFYGYTF.

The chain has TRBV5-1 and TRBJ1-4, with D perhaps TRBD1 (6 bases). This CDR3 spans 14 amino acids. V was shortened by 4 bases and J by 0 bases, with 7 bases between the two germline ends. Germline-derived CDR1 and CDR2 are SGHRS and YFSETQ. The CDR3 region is CASSQGSTNEKLFF. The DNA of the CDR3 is TGCGCCAGCAGCCAGGGGTCAACTAATGAAAAACTGTTTTTT.

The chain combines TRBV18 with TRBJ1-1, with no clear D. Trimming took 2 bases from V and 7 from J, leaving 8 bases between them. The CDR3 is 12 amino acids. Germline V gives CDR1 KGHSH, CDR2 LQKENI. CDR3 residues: CASSPNRNEAFF. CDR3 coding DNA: TGTGCCAGCTCACCAAACAGAAATGAAGCTTTCTTT.

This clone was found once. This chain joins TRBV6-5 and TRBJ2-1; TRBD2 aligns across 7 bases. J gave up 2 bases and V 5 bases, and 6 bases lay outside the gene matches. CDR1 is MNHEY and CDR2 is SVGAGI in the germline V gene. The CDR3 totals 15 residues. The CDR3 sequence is CASSPSSGAYNEQFF. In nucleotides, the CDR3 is TGTGCCAGCAGTCCCTCTAGCGGCGCCTACAATGAGCAGTTCTTC.

The CDR3 protein is CASSAGGGSSYEQYF. The CDR3 DNA is TGTGCCAGCAGCGCCGGAGGCGGAAGCTCCTACGAGCAGTACTTC. The chain employs TRBV9 and TRBJ2-7; D might be TRBD2 (5 bases). The germline V gene encodes CDR1 SGDLS and CDR2 YYNGEE. The V end was cut by 3 bases, the J end by 0 bases, with 13 bases between. The CDR3 has 15 residues.

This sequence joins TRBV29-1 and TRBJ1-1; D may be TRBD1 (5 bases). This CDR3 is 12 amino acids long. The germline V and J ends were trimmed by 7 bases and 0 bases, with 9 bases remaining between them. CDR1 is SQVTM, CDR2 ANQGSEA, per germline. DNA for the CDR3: TGCAGCGGTTCGACAGTGAACACTGAAGCTTTCTTT. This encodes CSGSTVNTEAFF. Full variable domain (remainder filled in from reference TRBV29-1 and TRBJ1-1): SAVISQKPSRDICQRGTSLTIQCQVDSQVTMMFWYRQQPGQSLTLIATANQGSEATYESGFVIDKFPISRPNLTFSTLTVSNMSPEDSSIYLCSGSTVNTEAFFGQGTRLTVV.

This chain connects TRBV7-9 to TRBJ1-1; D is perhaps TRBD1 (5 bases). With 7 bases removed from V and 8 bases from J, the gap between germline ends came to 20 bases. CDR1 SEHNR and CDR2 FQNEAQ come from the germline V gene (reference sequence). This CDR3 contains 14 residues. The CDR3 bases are TGTGCCAGCAAACTTATTACCCAGGGCGGCGAAGCTTTCTTT. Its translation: CASKLITQGGEAFF.

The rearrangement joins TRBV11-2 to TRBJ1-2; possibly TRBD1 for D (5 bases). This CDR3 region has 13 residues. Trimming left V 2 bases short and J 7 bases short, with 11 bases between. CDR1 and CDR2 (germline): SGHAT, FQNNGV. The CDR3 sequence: CASSLSGYSGYTF. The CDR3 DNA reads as TGTGCCAGCAGCTTATCAGGGTACTCTGGCTACACCTTC.

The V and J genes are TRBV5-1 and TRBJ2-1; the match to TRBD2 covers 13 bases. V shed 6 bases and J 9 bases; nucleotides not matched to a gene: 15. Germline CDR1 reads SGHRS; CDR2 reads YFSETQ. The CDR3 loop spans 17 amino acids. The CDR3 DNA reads TGCGCCAGCACCGGGTCAATAGGGACTAGCGGGACCGGTGAGCAGTTCTTC. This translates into CASTGSIGTSGTGEQFF.

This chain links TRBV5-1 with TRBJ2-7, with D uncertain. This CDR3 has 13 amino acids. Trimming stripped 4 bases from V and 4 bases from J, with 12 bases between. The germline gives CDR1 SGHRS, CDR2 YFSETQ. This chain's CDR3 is CASSKQQLYEQYF. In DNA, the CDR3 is TGCGCCAGCAGCAAACAACAGCTATACGAGCAGTACTTC.

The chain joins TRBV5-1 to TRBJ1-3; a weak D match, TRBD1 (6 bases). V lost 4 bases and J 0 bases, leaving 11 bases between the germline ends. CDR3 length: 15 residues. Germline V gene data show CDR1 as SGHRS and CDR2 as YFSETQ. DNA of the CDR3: TGCGCCAGCAGCCGACAGGCCAACTCTGGAAACACCATATATTTT. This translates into CASSRQANSGNTIYF.

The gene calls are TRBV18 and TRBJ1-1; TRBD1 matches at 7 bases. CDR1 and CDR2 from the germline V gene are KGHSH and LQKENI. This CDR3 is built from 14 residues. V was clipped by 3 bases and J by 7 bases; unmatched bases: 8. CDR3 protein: CASSPLGQALEAFF. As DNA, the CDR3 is TGTGCCAGCTCACCGCTCGGACAGGCCCTTGAAGCTTTCTTT.

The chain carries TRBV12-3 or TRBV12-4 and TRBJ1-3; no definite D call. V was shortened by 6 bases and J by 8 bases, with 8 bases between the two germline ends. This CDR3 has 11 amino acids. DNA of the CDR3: TGTGCCAGCAGCCTTACATACACCATATATTTT. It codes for CASSLTYTIYF.

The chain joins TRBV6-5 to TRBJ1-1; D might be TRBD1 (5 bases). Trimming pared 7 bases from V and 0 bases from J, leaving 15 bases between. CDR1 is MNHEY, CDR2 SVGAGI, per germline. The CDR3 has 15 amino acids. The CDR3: CASIGREGLNTEAFF. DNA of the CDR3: TGTGCCAGCATTGGGCGGGAGGGGTTGAACACTGAAGCTTTCTTT.

DNA for the CDR3: TGTGCCAGCAGCCAAGTCGGGGAGACCCAGTACTTC. Its translation: CASSQVGETQYF. The gene calls are TRBV3-1 (or the pseudogene TRBV3-2) and TRBJ2-5, with unresolved D. Germline assignment: CDR1 LGHDT and CDR2 YNNKEL (reference sequence). V dropped 1 base and J dropped 5 bases, with 5 bases sitting between them. This CDR3 is 12 amino acids long.

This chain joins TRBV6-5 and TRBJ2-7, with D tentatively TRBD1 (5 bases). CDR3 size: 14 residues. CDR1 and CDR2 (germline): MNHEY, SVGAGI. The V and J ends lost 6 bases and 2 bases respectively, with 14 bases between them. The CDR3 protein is CASSQGWETYEQYF. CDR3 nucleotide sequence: TGTGCCAGCAGCCAGGGTTGGGAAACCTACGAGCAGTACTTC.

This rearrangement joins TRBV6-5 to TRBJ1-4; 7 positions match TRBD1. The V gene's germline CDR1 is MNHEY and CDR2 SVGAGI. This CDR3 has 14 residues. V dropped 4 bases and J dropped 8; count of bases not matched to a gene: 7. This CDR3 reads CASSSTGAREKLFF. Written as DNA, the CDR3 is TGTGCCAGCAGTTCCACAGGGGCTCGGGAAAAACTGTTTTTT.

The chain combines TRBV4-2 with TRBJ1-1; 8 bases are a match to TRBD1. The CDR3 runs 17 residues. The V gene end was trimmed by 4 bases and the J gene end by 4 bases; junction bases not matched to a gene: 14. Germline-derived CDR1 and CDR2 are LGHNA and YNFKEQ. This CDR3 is CASSRERVLTGGTEAFF. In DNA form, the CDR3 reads TGTGCCAGCAGCCGAGAAAGGGTACTTACAGGGGGCACTGAAGCTTTCTTT.

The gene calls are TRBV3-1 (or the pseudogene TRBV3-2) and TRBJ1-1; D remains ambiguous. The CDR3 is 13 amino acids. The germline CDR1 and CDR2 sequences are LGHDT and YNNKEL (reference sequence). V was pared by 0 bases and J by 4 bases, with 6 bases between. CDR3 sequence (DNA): TGTGCCAGCAGCCAAGATCGCGCCACTGAAGCTTTCTTT. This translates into CASSQDRATEAFF.

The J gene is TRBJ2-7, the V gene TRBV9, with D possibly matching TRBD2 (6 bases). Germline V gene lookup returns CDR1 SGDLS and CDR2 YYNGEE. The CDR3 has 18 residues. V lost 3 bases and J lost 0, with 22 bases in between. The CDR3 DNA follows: TGTGCCAGCAGCGAGGGGTATGGAGGGCAAGGATACTCCTACGAGCAGTACTTC. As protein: CASSEGYGGQGYSYEQYF.

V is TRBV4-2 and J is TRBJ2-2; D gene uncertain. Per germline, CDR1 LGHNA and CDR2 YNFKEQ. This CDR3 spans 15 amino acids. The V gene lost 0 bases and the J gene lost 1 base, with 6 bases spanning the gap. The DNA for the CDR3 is TGTGCCAGCAGCCAAGATCTGTTGAACACCGGGGAGCTGTTTTTT. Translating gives CASSQDLLNTGELFF.

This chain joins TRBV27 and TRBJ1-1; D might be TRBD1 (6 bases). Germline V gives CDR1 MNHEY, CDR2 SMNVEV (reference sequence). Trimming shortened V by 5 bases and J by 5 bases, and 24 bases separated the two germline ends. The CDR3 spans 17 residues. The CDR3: CASSEGPIQGSITEAFF. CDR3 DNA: TGTGCCAGCAGTGAGGGCCCGATACAGGGCTCAATAACTGAAGCTTTCTTT.

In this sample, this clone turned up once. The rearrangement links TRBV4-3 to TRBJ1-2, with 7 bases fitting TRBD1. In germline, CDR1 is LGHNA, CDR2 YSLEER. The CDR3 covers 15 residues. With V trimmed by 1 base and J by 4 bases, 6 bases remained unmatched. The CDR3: CASSQGQGIGYGYTF. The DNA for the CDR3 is TGCGCCAGCAGCCAAGGACAGGGTATAGGCTATGGCTACACCTTC.

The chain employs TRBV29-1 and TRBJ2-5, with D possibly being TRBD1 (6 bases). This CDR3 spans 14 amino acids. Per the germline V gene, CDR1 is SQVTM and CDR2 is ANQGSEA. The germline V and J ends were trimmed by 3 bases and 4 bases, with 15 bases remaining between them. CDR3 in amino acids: CSVDAAGRGETQYF. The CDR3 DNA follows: TGCAGCGTTGACGCGGCCGGCAGGGGAGAGACCCAGTACTTC.